The rows below give T cell receptor beta chains drawn from one sample of a study of T cell responses to AZD1222 COVID-19 vaccine. The repertoire was sequenced with immunoSEQ multiplex PCR; TCRdb's copy has only in-frame clones and lacks some. The sample contains some 110,000 clones, 85% to 90% of which appear only once. The sample in question was peripheral blood, obtained on day 0 of AZD1222 vaccination. The receptors were sampled from an adult in good health. CDR3s include the opening cysteine and the closing phenylalanine or tryptophan. D genes are given only for firm matches. Only some rows state a clone size, as once, few, many or a class for expanded clones.

>-|TRBJ1-2|-|TRBV21-1
CASIPGGASYGYTF
TGTGCCAGCATACCAGGGGGGGCGTCCTATGGCTACACCTTC
>-|TRBJ2-1|-|TRBV19
CASTHRGQNNEQFF
TGTGCCAGTACCCATCGTGGACAGAACAATGAGCAGTTCTTC
>few|TRBJ2-7|-|TRBV27
CASTGQGVREQYF
TGTGCCAGCACGGGGCAGGGAGTAAGGGAGCAGTACTTC
>once|TRBJ2-5|TRBD2|TRBV7-9
CASSRGLAGGSQETQYF
TGTGCCAGCAGCCGGGGACTAGCGGGGGGTAGTCAAGAGACCCAGTACTTC
>-|TRBJ1-5|TRBD1|TRBV24-1
CATSDPGQVGEPQHF
TGTGCCACCAGTGACCCGGGACAGGTGGGAGAGCCCCAGCATTTT
>-|TRBJ1-1|-|TRBV6-5
CASSYPDSEAFF
TGTGCCAGCAGTTACCCGGACAGTGAAGCTTTCTTT
>-|TRBJ2-2|-|TRBV6-5
CASSRMNTGELFF
TGTGCCAGCAGTCGGATGAACACCGGGGAGCTGTTTTTT
>once|TRBJ2-2|TRBD2|TRBV5-4
CASSSGTKTGELFF
TGTGCCAGCAGCTCCGGGACTAAAACCGGGGAGCTGTTTTTT
>-|TRBJ2-1|-|TRBV10-3
CAISESVGPSHEQFF
TGTGCCATCAGTGAGTCGGTAGGGCCTTCCCATGAGCAGTTCTTC
>once|TRBJ1-1|-|TRBV2
CASSEGGGTEAFF
TGTGCCAGCAGTGAAGGGGGAGGAACTGAAGCTTTCTTT
>-|TRBJ2-5|TRBD1|TRBV5-1
CASSSGQIQETQYF
TGCGCCAGCAGCTCGGGACAGATTCAAGAGACCCAGTACTTC
>-|TRBJ2-7|TRBD2|TRBV27
CASSFGLAGQAYEQYF
TGTGCCAGCAGTTTCGGACTAGCGGGACAGGCCTACGAGCAGTACTTC
>-|TRBJ2-1|-|TRBV7-9
CASRTALGGQFF
TGTGCCAGCAGGACGGCCCTGGGAGGGCAGTTCTTC
>-|TRBJ1-2|TRBD1|TRBV5-5
CASSPYRDRGIYGYTF
TGTGCCAGCAGCCCGTACCGGGACAGGGGTATCTATGGCTACACCTTC
>-|TRBJ1-1|TRBD1|TRBV7-3
CASSPSGQGAEAFF
TGTGCCAGCAGCCCATCGGGACAGGGGGCTGAAGCTTTCTTT
>-|TRBJ1-2|-|TRBV7-2
CASSRRAGYGYTF
TGTGCCAGCAGCAGACGGGCGGGTTATGGCTACACCTTC
>few|TRBJ2-5|TRBD2|TRBV19
CASSPGRGLGETQYF
TGTGCCAGTAGCCCGGGGCGGGGGTTGGGAGAGACCCAGTACTTC
>-|TRBJ2-7|TRBD1|TRBV7-9
CASSLWDRGSYEQYF
TGTGCCAGCAGCTTATGGGACAGGGGCTCCTACGAGCAGTACTTC
>-|TRBJ2-4|-|TRBV5-1
CASSAFREGTAKNIQYF
TGCGCCAGCAGCGCCTTCCGCGAGGGTACGGCCAAAAACATTCAGTACTTC
>few|TRBJ1-1|-|TRBV10-1
CASSRGRPRPEAFF
TGCGCCAGCAGCCGAGGAAGACCCCGACCTGAAGCTTTCTTT
>-|TRBJ1-1|-|TRBV9
CASSVGGQGNTEAFF
TGTGCCAGCAGCGTAGGAGGGCAGGGCAACACTGAAGCTTTCTTT
>-|TRBJ2-7|TRBD1|TRBV7-2
CASSRGQGSSYEQYF
TGTGCCAGCAGCCGGGGACAGGGGAGCTCCTACGAGCAGTACTTC
>-|TRBJ1-5|-|TRBV15
CATSRGGGGENQPQHF
TGTGCCACCAGCAGAGGGGGTGGGGGCGAGAATCAGCCCCAGCATTTT
>-|TRBJ1-1|TRBD1|TRBV5-1
CASSLAKGAVPRKNTEAFF
TGCGCCAGCAGCTTGGCCAAGGGGGCGGTCCCGCGGAAGAACACTGAAGCTTTCTTT
>once|TRBJ1-2|-|TRBV7-3
CASSLGRDWGYTF
TGTGCCAGCAGCTTAGGCAGGGACTGGGGCTACACCTTC
>-|TRBJ2-1|TRBD2|TRBV7-2
CASSLTPELAGGMFF
TGTGCCAGCAGCCTAACCCCGGAACTAGCGGGAGGTATGTTCTTC
>-|TRBJ1-4|-|TRBV5-1
CASSPDPNEKLFF
TGCGCCAGCAGCCCGGACCCTAATGAAAAACTGTTTTTT
>-|TRBJ2-7|-|TRBV4-3
CASSQVKVSGTSYEQYF
TGCGCCAGCAGCCAAGTCAAGGTGTCAGGGACTTCCTACGAGCAGTACTTC
>-|TRBJ2-3|-|TRBV7-9
CASSFAPSTQYF
TGTGCCAGCAGCTTTGCCCCGAGTACGCAGTATTTT
>-|TRBJ1-1|-|TRBV29-1
CSVVIRWVNTEAFF
TGCAGCGTTGTTATCAGGTGGGTCAACACTGAAGCTTTCTTT
>-|TRBJ2-5|TRBD2|TRBV27
CASSREARFVKETQYF
TGTGCCAGCAGCCGGGAGGCGCGGTTTGTGAAAGAGACCCAGTACTTC
>-|TRBJ2-3|TRBD2|TRBV24-1
CATSASGPSTDTQYF
TGTGCCACCAGTGCTAGCGGACCTAGCACAGATACGCAGTATTTT
>-|TRBJ1-2|-|TRBV29-1
CSVPSWIGKDGYTF
TGCAGCGTCCCCTCATGGATCGGGAAGGATGGCTACACCTTC
>-|TRBJ1-5|-|TRBV6-2/TRBV6-3
CASSSGIGNQPQHF
TGTGCCAGCAGTTCGGGTATCGGCAATCAGCCCCAGCATTTT
>-|TRBJ1-2|-|TRBV28
CASSFSAGYGYTF
TGTGCCAGCAGTTTCTCGGCTGGGTATGGCTACACCTTC
>few|TRBJ1-5|TRBD1|TRBV28
CASMGQPSNQPQHF
TGTGCCAGCATGGGACAGCCTAGCAATCAGCCCCAGCATTTT
>-|TRBJ2-7|-|TRBV10-3
CAISEQGLSYEQYF
TGTGCCATCAGTGAGCAGGGGTTATCCTACGAGCAGTACTTC